This T cell receptor (beta chain) came from a study of T-cell reconstitution after alpha-beta-depleted transplantation in children. Researchers prepared the TCRbeta library using unique molecular identifiers, the study reports. TCRdb used MiXCR to reprocess the PCR reads, holding one entry per CDR3 protein. The sample lists some 590,000 distinct CDR3 sequences, roughly a tenth occurring once. Germline V CDR1 and CDR2: SQVTM, ANQGSEA. The CDR3 contains 13 residues. Trimming removed 4 bases from V and 3 bases from J, with 12 bases in between. The specimen comprised PBMCs from the stem cell graft donor, sampled from the stem cell graft. The chain combines TRBV29-1 with TRBJ1-2, with D perhaps TRBD1 (5 bases). The TCR originated in a human donor who donated a stem cell graft to a child with acute myeloid leukemia. The CDR3 region has the DNA TGCAGCGTTGTCGAGGGGTCCGACTATGGCTACACCTTC. Protein sequence: CSVVEGSDYGYTF.